This TCR beta chain is drawn from a study of blood T cells in healthy people across ages (dated by TCRdb to between 2014 and 2016). Concerning the study at large: Template switching captured roughly one uniquely barcoded TCR beta cDNA molecule per two T cells in model experiments. Age-related changes in TCR beta repertoire diversity were measured in the study by deep sequencing normalized with unique cDNA molecular identifiers. Four age groups were formed from the donors: young (average roughly 16 years), middle-aged (around 37), aged (approximately 60) and long-lived (about 75). Donors of different ages were randomly distributed across sequencing lanes to avoid experimental bias. The study analyzed two additional independent replicas of 1 million unique cDNA reads from the same blood draw for two donors, one aged 18 to 30 and one aged 80 or older.

The library came from 5' RACE. The reads were generated on an Illumina HiSeq 2500. The second PCR ran for roughly 7 to 11 cycles and used a J-beta primer mix along with a sample-barcoded 5' primer. Each TCR beta cDNA molecule received a unique molecular identifier from a template-switch 5' adaptor carrying 12 random nucleotides. Each sample yielded at least 2.5 million CDR3-containing paired-end reads. All of the RNA was converted into first-strand cDNA using the Mint cDNA synthesis kit, with a TRBC-specific oligonucleotide serving as the primer. Following uracil-DNA glycosylase treatment, all cDNA underwent a first 18-cycle PCR with the universal primers M1SS and BC2_uni_R. Under the source paper's analysis protocol: For normalization, 1 million high-quality reads, each with a distinct molecular identifier, were randomly selected from each sample. Reads with shared molecular identifiers were discarded instead of being binned into consensus sequences. CDR3 identification, clonotype clustering and error correction used MiTCR with a Q25 quality threshold and the strictest error-elimination algorithm. A nonparametric unseen species model using Euler transformation provided a lower-bound estimate of total TCR beta diversity. TCRdb applied fastp at Q25 and MiXCR to the public reads, then kept only in-frame beta chains. Identical CDR3 proteins give one entry, which carries the most common genes and DNA. The V and J calls shown here were made by TCRdb, not taken from the authors' results. This sample is represented by about 760,000 distinct CDR3 sequences; 56% of them were singletons. The top ten clonotypes cover around 24% of the sample.

From the cysteine through the phenylalanine, the CDR3 covers 13 amino acids. Only the CDR3 part of the read is kept: 39 bases, read in frame from the first base. CDR1 SQVTM and CDR2 ANQGSEA are derived from the germline V gene. General conclusions and limits of the study: Compared with the aged group, the long-lived group had more naive CD4+ T cells, fewer expanded clones and increased TCR diversity, suggesting age selection. Observed TCR beta diversity per million T cells fell roughly linearly with age, and a significant reduction was already apparent by age roughly 40. Since profiling was done on bulk unsorted PBMCs, naive and antigen-experienced compartments could not be conclusively compared. Because the CMV infection status of the donors was unknown, age-related changes in expanded clonotypes may potentially have been confounded. The percentage of naive T cells measured by flow cytometry correlated strongly with observed TCR beta diversity. Total diversity estimates from one million sequenced T cells were considered lower bounds and underestimates.

The approximately 39 donors, aged about 6 to 95 years, were systemically healthy Caucasian individuals from Russia. Roughly 10 milliliters of peripheral blood were collected from each donor into EDTA-treated Vacutainer tubes. Ficoll-Paque density-gradient centrifugation was used to isolate PBMCs, with at least 6 million obtained per sample. Trizol reagent was used to extract total RNA from the PBMCs, yielding at least 5.5 micrograms per sample. For every donor, flow cytometry on a PBMC aliquot measured the percentage of naive CD45RAhigh/CD27high T cells. This clonotype showed up just a few times. This receptor's antigen is unknown. Within one base of it there is no much larger clone, and no base qualities were kept.

The rearranged segments are TRBV29-1 and TRBJ2-4, and TRBD2 aligns with 10 junction nucleotides. TRBJ2-7 explains the end of the DNA better; the J call may be wrong. Sequenced: blood. The sequence came from a man in his forties or fifties in good health. The CDR3 protein sequence reads: CSVVSSGSYEQYF. In nucleotide form, the sequence is TGCAGCGTTGTCTCTAGCGGGAGCTACGAGCAGTACTTC.